This TCR beta chain was retrieved from a study of blood T cell repertoires in COVID-19. Study-level information: Both acute and convalescent COVID-19 samples were obtained from the United States, Italy and Spain.

Original handling: Estimated nucleated cell counts came from reference gene primer amplification. Profiled with immunoSEQ multiplex PCR; TCRdb holds only in-frame clones, not every one. For V, J and clone size, that table is used; D and trimming come from the DNA. The data hold a few hundred thousand clones, with roughly 90% observed a single time. The sequenced sample was peripheral blood. The receptor was isolated from a man between 25 and 39 years old with active or convalescent COVID-19.

CDR3 nucleotide sequence: TGCGCCAGCAGCAAGGACTTGAACAGGGGCAATGAGCAGTTCTTC. The encoded protein is CASSKDLNRGNEQFF. The V and J genes are TRBV5-1 and TRBJ2-1, with 7 bases lining up with TRBD1. The ends lost 4 bases at V and 6 bases at J; junction bases unmatched: 10. Per the germline V gene, CDR1 is SGHRS and CDR2 is YFSETQ. This CDR3 has 15 residues.